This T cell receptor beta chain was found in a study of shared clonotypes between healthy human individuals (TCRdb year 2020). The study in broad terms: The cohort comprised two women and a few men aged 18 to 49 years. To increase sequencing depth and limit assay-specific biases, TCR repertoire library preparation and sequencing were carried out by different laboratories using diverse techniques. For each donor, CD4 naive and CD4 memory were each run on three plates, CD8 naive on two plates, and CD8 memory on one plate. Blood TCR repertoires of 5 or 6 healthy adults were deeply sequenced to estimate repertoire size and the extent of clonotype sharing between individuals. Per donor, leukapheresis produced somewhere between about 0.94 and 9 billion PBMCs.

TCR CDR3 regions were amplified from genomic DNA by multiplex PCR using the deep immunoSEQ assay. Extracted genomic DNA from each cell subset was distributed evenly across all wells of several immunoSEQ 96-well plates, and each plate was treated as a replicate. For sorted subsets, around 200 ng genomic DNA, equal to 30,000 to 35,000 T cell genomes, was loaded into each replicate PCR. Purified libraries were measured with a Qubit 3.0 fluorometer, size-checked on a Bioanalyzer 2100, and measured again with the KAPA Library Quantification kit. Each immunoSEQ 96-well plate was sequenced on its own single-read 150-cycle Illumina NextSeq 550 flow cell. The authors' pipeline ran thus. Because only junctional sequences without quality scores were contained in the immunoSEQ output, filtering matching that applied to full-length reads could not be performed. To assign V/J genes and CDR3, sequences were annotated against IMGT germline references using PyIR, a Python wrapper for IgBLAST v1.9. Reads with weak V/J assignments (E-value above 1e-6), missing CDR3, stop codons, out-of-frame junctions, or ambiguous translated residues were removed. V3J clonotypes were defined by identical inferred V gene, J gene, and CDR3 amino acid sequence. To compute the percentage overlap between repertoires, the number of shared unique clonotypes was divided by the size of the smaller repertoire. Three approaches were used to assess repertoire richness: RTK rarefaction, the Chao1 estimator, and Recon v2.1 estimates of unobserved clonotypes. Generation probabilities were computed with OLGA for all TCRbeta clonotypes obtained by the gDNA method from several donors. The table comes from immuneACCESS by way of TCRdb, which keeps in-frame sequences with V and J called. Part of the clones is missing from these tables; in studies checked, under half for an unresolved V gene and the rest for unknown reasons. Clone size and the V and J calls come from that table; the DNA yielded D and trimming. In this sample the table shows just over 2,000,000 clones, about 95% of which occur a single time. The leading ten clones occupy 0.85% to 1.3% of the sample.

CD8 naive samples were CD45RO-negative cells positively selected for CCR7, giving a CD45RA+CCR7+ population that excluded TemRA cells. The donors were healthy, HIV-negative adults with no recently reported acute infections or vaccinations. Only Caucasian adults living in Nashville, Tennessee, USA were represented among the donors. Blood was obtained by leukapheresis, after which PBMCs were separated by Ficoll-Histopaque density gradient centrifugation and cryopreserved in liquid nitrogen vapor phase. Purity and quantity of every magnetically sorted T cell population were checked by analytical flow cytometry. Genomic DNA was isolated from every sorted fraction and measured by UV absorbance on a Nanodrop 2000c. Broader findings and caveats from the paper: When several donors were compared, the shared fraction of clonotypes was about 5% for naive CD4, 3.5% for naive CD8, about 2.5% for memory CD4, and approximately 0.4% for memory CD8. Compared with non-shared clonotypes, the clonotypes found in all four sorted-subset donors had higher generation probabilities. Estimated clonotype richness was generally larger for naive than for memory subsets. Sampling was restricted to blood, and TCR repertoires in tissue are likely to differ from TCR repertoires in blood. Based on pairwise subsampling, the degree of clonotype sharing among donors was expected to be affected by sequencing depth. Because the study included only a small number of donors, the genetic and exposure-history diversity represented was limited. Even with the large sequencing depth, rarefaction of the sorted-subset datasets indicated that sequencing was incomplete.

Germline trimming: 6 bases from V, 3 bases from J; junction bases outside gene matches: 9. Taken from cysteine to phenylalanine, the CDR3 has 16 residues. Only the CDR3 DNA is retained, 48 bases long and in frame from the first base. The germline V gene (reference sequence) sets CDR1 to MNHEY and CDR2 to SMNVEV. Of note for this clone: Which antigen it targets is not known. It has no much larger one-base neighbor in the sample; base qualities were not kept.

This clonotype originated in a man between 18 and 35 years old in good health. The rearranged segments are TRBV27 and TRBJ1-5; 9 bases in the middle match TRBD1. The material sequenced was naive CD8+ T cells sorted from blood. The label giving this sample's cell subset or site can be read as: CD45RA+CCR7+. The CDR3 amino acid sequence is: CASRLGGQGFNQPQHF. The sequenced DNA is TGTGCCAGCAGACTTGGGGGACAGGGTTTCAATCAGCCCCAGCATTTT.